A single TCR beta chain is shown here with its context. Ages ranged from about 18 to 89 years, with residence in under 25 US areas. Cohort allocation depended upon clinical history that participants reported. Two negative PCRs, clearance, or symptom resolution had been documented for recovered Cohort 3 donors. TCRdb's copy holds only in-frame clones and misses some; the assay was immunoSEQ multiplex PCR. The profile shows some 110,000 clones, about four fifths of them singletons. The data derive from a study of blood T cell repertoires in COVID-19. The wider study: PBMCs, B-cell-depleted T cells, or T cells were the source of the cDNA or gDNA that made up the material.

Sample: PBMCs or T cells enriched from blood (not recorded which). This sequence originates from a woman in her twenties or thirties who had recovered from COVID-19.

CDR3 protein: CASSQDRISEKELYEQYF. The DNA of the CDR3 is TGTGCCAGCAGCCAAGATAGGATAAGCGAGAAGGAACTGTACGAGCAGTACTTC. This sequence joins TRBV3-1 (or the pseudogene TRBV3-2) and TRBJ2-7; D gene ambiguous. The V gene's germline CDR1 is LGHDT and CDR2 YNNKEL (reference sequence). V was pared by 0 bases and J by 4 bases, with 22 bases between. The CDR3 is 18 amino acids.